This TCR beta chain stems from a study of blood T cell repertoires in COVID-19. Whole-study context: PBMCs, B-cell-depleted T cells, or T cells were the source of the cDNA or gDNA that made up the material.

For this clone: At one boundary the junction diverges from the germline segment, which might be a read error. Other DNA sequences in this specimen translate into the identical CDR3.

One Seattle source followed patients from active infection through their disease course. CDR1 is SGHNT and CDR2 is YYREEE in the germline V gene (reference sequence). CDR3 length: 14 residues. Original handling: Reference gene primer amplification gave nucleated cell count estimates. Generated by immunoSEQ multiplex PCR, the TCRdb table keeps only in-frame clones and is missing some. The V and J calls and clone size are taken from that table; D and trimming were inferred from the DNA. The table lists 150,000 or so clones, over 75% of them singletons. Source material: peripheral blood. The source of this sequence is a man in his sixties with COVID-19, enrolled during active disease. The chain has TRBV5-4 and TRBJ1-2; a weak D match, TRBD1 (5 bases). The CDR3 protein is CASSLARQYYGYTF. In DNA form, the CDR3 reads TGTGCCAGCAGTTTGGCAAGACAGTACTATGGCTACACCTTC.